Below, 20 T cell receptor beta chains from the same sample are listed, as sequenced in a study of blood T cell repertoires in COVID-19. Here immunoSEQ multiplex PCR was the method, and the copy in TCRdb shows in-frame clones only, minus some. The data contain about 140,000 clones, just under 90% of them singletons. The material sequenced was peripheral blood. The receptors shown here come from a woman at least 80 years old with acute or convalescent COVID-19.

This chain joins TRBV2 and TRBJ2-2; no firm D call. The germline V and J ends were trimmed by 0 bases and 6 bases, with 8 bases remaining between them. This CDR3 is 14 amino acids long. Per the germline V gene, CDR1 is SNHLY and CDR2 is FYNNEI. Written as DNA, the CDR3 is TGTGCCAGCAGTGAAGCTCGAGCCCCCGGGGAGCTGTTTTTT. Protein: CASSEARAPGELFF.

The V gene is TRBV14, the J gene TRBJ1-1; TRBD1 might be the D (6 bases). CDR3 length equals 15 residues. Germline CDR1 and CDR2: SGHDN and FVKESK. V lost 2 bases, J lost 5 bases, and 15 bases lay in between. For the CDR3, the DNA is TGTGCCAGCAGCCAAATGGGGGGGGCATGGACTGAAGCTTTCTTT. This sequence encodes CASSQMGGAWTEAFF.

This chain uses TRBV4-3 with TRBJ2-1; 12 positions agree with TRBD2. This CDR3 has 16 amino acids. Germline V CDR1 and CDR2: LGHNA, YSLEER. J gave up 10 bases and V 4 bases, and 11 bases lay outside the gene matches. Here the CDR3 DNA reads TGCGCCAGCAGCCTTGGACTAGCGGGGCCTTCGACGGAGCAGTTCTTC. Its protein is CASSLGLAGPSTEQFF.

The chain links TRBV27 to TRBJ1-1; TRBD1 is a possible D gene (5 bases). The V and J ends lost 1 base and 6 bases respectively, with 12 bases between them. Germline CDR1 is MNHEY and CDR2 is SMNVEV (reference sequence). CDR3 length: 14 residues. The CDR3 DNA reads as TGTGCCAGCAGTTTATACCAGGGAAAAGCTGAAGCTTTCTTT. It encodes CASSLYQGKAEAFF.

The chain is built from TRBV7-2 and TRBJ2-5; 9 positions match TRBD2. J gave up 5 bases and V 2 bases, and 3 bases lay outside the gene matches. CDR1 and CDR2 from the germline V gene are SGHTA and FQGNSA. CDR3 size: 14 residues. CDR3 nucleotides: TGTGCCAGCAGCTTACTAGCGGGGTTTGAGACCCAGTACTTC. Amino acid sequence: CASSLLAGFETQYF. Full variable domain (rest looked up from reference TRBV7-2 and TRBJ2-5): GAGVSQSPSNKVTEKGKDVELRCDPISGHTALYWYRQSLGQGLEFLIYFQGNSAPDKSGLPSDRFSAERTGGSVSTLTIQRTQQEDSAVYLCASSLLAGFETQYFGPGTRLLVL.

This chain links TRBV7-9 with TRBJ1-1; 8 bases are a match to TRBD1. CDR1 is SEHNR and CDR2 is FQNEAQ in the germline V gene (reference sequence). The CDR3 is made up of 15 amino acids. The ends lost 5 bases at V and 4 bases at J; junction bases unmatched: 9. The CDR3 here is CASSVGQGGGTEAFF. Written as DNA, the CDR3 is TGTGCCAGCAGCGTAGGACAGGGTGGGGGCACTGAAGCTTTCTTT.

The rearrangement uses TRBV5-6 and TRBJ1-2, with 7 bases matching TRBD1. The ends lost 3 bases at V and 5 bases at J; junction bases unmatched: 7. Germline CDR1 reads SGHDT; CDR2 reads YYEEEE. The CDR3 loop spans 14 amino acids. The CDR3 DNA reads as TGTGCCAGCAGCTCGCTCCGGGACAGTTATGGCTACACCTTC. It specifies CASSSLRDSYGYTF.

The V and J genes are TRBV7-3 and TRBJ2-2; the match to TRBD1 covers 7 bases. Germline CDR1 reads SGHTA; CDR2 reads FQGTGA. V trimming: 5 bases; J trimming: 7 bases; junction bases outside the gene matches: 13. This CDR3 is 16 amino acids long. The CDR3 protein is CASSPQGQHLSGELFF. The CDR3, as DNA: TGTGCCAGCAGCCCTCAGGGACAGCATCTTAGCGGGGAGCTGTTTTTT.

This chain uses TRBV28 with TRBJ1-5, with D perhaps TRBD1 (6 bases). CDR3 length: 16 residues. Germline V gives CDR1 MDHEN, CDR2 SYDVKM. Trimming took 5 bases from V and 1 from J, leaving 15 bases between them. CDR3 nucleotide sequence: TGTGCCAGCAGTCCCCAAACAGGGTTGAGCAATCAGCCCCAGCATTTT. Translation gives CASSPQTGLSNQPQHF.

This chain uses TRBV7-8 with TRBJ1-5, with a tentative D call TRBD1 (5 bases). V lost 1 base and J 3 bases, leaving 13 bases between the germline ends. Germline assignment: CDR1 SGHVS and CDR2 FQNEAQ. This CDR3 is built from 16 residues. The CDR3 DNA sequence: TGTGCCAGCAGCTTAGGACGACAGACCATCAATCAGCCCCAGCATTTT. Translating gives CASSLGRQTINQPQHF.

The chain joins TRBV14 to TRBJ2-7; 7 bases line up with TRBD1. The CDR3 runs to 15 residues. Trimming cost V 3 bases and J 2 bases; bases outside gene matches: 7. Germline V gene data show CDR1 as SGHDN and CDR2 as FVKESK. In nucleotides, the CDR3 is TGTGCCAGCAGCCAGTTGACAGGGAGCGCCTACGAGCAGTACTTC. Its translation is CASSQLTGSAYEQYF.

The chain recombines TRBV6-5 with TRBJ1-1; D might be TRBD1 (6 bases). CDR3 length: 13 residues. Germline V gene sequence: CDR1 MNHEY, CDR2 SVGAGI. Trimming took 6 bases from V and 0 from J, leaving 8 bases between them. CDR3 loop: CASRGALNTEAFF. The CDR3 DNA reads as TGTGCCAGCAGGGGGGCCCTGAACACTGAAGCTTTCTTT.

The V gene is TRBV10-3, the J gene TRBJ1-2; 8 bases fit TRBD1. The ends lost 1 base at V and 6 bases at J; junction bases unmatched: 10. CDR1 is ENHRY and CDR2 is SYGVKD in the germline V gene. The CDR3 runs 16 residues. The CDR3 here is CAISEFMLQGADGYTF. CDR3 bases: TGTGCCATCAGTGAGTTCATGCTCCAGGGGGCTGATGGCTACACCTTC.

This clone occurred once. The chain links TRBV7-2 to TRBJ1-3; D is possibly TRBD1 (6 bases). V shed 4 bases and J shed 2 bases, with 9 bases lying between them. CDR3 length: 14 residues. In germline, CDR1 is SGHTA, CDR2 FQGNSA. CDR3 residues: CASSSGQPGNTIYF. The CDR3 coding sequence is TGTGCCAGCAGCTCGGGACAACCTGGAAACACCATATATTTT. Variable domain in full (rest from reference TRBV7-2 and TRBJ1-3): GAGVSQSPSNKVTEKGKDVELRCDPISGHTALYWYRQSLGQGLEFLIYFQGNSAPDKSGLPSDRFSAERTGGSVSTLTIQRTQQEDSAVYLCASSSGQPGNTIYFGEGSWLTVV.

This clone occurred once. This chain connects TRBV19 to TRBJ1-1; D gene unclear. Trimming removed 8 bases from V and 1 base from J, with 8 bases in between. The length of the CDR3 is 12 residues. CDR1 LNHDA and CDR2 SQIVND come from the germline V gene (reference sequence). The CDR3 DNA sequence: TGTGCCAGTGGTCTAAGGAACACTGAAGCTTTCTTT. Translation: CASGLRNTEAFF.

This clone has a single count. V usage is TRBV19 and J usage is TRBJ1-2; 7 nucleotides match TRBD1. Germline V lookup: CDR1 LNHDA, CDR2 SQIVND (reference sequence). The CDR3 spans 15 residues. Trimming at V came to 1 base and at J to 2 bases, leaving 4 bases not matched to a gene. CDR3 in amino acids: CASSIGDRTNYGYTF. The CDR3 bases are TGTGCCAGTAGTATAGGGGACAGAACGAACTATGGCTACACCTTC.

The chain carries TRBV7-2 and TRBJ2-3; 7 bases are a match to TRBD2. Germline CDR1 and CDR2: SGHTA and FQGNSA. The CDR3 sequence is 14 residues long. J gave up 4 bases and V 4 bases, and 5 bases lay outside the gene matches. The DNA of the CDR3 is TGTGCCAGCAGCTCCCTGGGGGGGGCAGATACGCAGTATTTT. Translation: CASSSLGGADTQYF.

The rearrangement links TRBV7-2 to TRBJ2-5; TRBD1 aligns across 10 bases. The CDR3 runs to 13 residues. The germline V gene encodes CDR1 SGHTA and CDR2 FQGNSA. Losses at the gene ends were 6 bases for V and 9 bases for J; bases not matched to a gene: 7. The CDR3 region is CASSYGTGDPQYF. In DNA form, the CDR3 reads TGTGCCAGCAGTTACGGGACAGGGGACCCCCAGTACTTC.

The chain couples TRBV27 to TRBJ1-6; D unresolved. Trimming shortened V by 3 bases and J by 10 bases, and 10 bases separated the two germline ends. This CDR3 contains 13 residues. Germline V gene sequence: CDR1 MNHEY, CDR2 SMNVEV (reference sequence). The CDR3 here is CASSLNNISPLHF. CDR3 DNA: TGTGCCAGCAGTTTGAACAATATATCACCCCTCCACTTT.

The rearrangement links TRBV4-1 to TRBJ2-5; the match to TRBD2 covers 7 bases. Looked up from germline, CDR1 is MGHRA and CDR2 is YSYEKL. The CDR3 totals 15 residues. The V and J ends lost 4 bases and 6 bases, in that order; junction bases with no gene match: 11. In DNA form, the CDR3 reads TGCGCCAGCAGCCTGACCGGTCCGGGAGGACAGACCCAGTACTTC. Translated, it gives CASSLTGPGGQTQYF.